The source of this T cell receptor beta chain is a study of regulatory T cells in long-lasting Graves disease. Background on the study: The term persistent Graves' disease signified upward of 5 years on antithyroid drugs with positive TSH receptor antibodies.

Investigators prepared the TCR beta libraries by applying iRepertoire HTBI primers and Arm-PCR of CDR3 regions. One entry per CDR3 protein, called by TCRdb with MiXCR from the multiplex PCR reads. This table has hundreds of thousands of distinct CDR3 sequences, less than 25% appearing once. Germline loops: CDR1 SGHAT, CDR2 FQNNGV. V was shortened by 0 bases and J by 1 base, with 13 bases between the two germline ends. The CDR3 extends over 16 amino acids. Stated time point: persistent/refractory GD, antithyroid drugs over 5 years with positive TRAb. PBMC-extracted RNA yielded the TCR library. This clonotype was seen ten or more times.

Sequenced material: peripheral blood mononuclear cells (PBMCs), taken when the disease was refractory, from a patient treated with antithyroid drugs. The V and J genes are TRBV11-2 and TRBJ2-7; possible D gene TRBD2, 6 bases. The receptor was derived from a female donor with Graves disease. CDR3 nucleotides: TGTGCCAGCAGCTTAGATCTTGGGGGGATGTCCTACGAGCAGTACTTC. Its translation is CASSLDLGGMSYEQYF.